The sequence of this T cell receptor beta chain was determined in a study of T cells in Graves' hyperthyroidism and ophthalmopathy. Study observations and caveats: Among thyroid clonotypes expanded above 0.001, most also appeared in blood.

TCR beta CDR3 regions were amplified from RNA. First-round RT-PCR of the TCR CDR3 relied on the HTBI primer set. MiXCR, run by TCRdb on the multiplex PCR reads, gives a single entry per CDR3 protein. This table holds around 800,000 distinct CDR3 sequences, 38% found once. In the case of this clonotype: Its matching antigen is unknown.

CDR3 length: 14 amino acids. The ends were cut back, 5 bases at V and 0 bases at J, with 8 bases in the middle. Germline V gives CDR1 LNHDA, CDR2 SQIVND (reference sequence). The chain has TRBV19 and TRBJ1-3, with D unresolved. The sequencing sample was made of blood. This TCR derives from a man between 18 and 35 years old with Graves' hyperthyroidism. CDR3 nucleotide sequence: TGTGCCAGTAGTCCGGTTGGCTCTGGAAACACCATATATTTT. This encodes CASSPVGSGNTIYF.